This T cell receptor beta chain comes out of a study of cytomegalovirus exposure and HLA in healthy donors. For this clone: Its specificity is unknown.

V lost 3 bases, J lost 7 bases, and 10 bases stayed unmatched. This CDR3 has 15 amino acids. Germline CDR1 KGHSH, CDR2 LQKENI. The PCR had 60 Vbeta and 13 Jbeta primers. The table came from immunoSEQ multiplex PCR; TCRdb's copy has only in-frame clones and leaves some out. The data show about 150,000 clones, around 84% seen once. Broader study findings: Analysis was performed later, and it showed HLA-associated TCR beta chains to be more clonally expanded than equally common others. By HLA locus, TCR association rates varied in a later analysis, with DRB1 showing the most and HLA-C the fewest.

The TCR comes from a woman in her thirties or forties in good health and CMV-seropositive. The chain is built from TRBV18 and TRBJ1-2; 8 bases map to TRBD1. The sample was PBMCs. CDR3 residues: CASSPRTGSNLGYTF. DNA for the CDR3: TGTGCCAGCTCACCCCGGACAGGGTCGAATCTTGGCTACACCTTC.